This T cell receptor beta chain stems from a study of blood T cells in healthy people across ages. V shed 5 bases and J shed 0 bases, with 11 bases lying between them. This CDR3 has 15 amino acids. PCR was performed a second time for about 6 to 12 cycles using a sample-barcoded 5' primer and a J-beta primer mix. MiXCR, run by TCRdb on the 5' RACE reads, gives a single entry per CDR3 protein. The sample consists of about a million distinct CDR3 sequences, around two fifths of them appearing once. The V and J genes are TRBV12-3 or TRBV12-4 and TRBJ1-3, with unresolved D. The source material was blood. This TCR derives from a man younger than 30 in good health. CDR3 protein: CASSMRRSSGNTIYF. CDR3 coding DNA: TGTGCCAGCAGTATGAGACGTAGCTCTGGAAACACCATATATTTT.